The 16 T cell receptor beta chains below were found in one sample sequenced in a study of blood T cell repertoires in COVID-19. Here immunoSEQ multiplex PCR was the method, and the copy in TCRdb shows in-frame clones only, minus some. The sample has about 250,000 clones; approximately 88% are singletons. The sequenced sample was peripheral blood. These receptor sequences come from a woman aged 25 to 39 with COVID-19, enrolled during active disease.

This sequence joins TRBV5-4 and TRBJ1-4; TRBD1 might be the D (6 bases). V lost 3 bases and J lost 8, with 17 bases in between. The CDR3 is 15 amino acids. The germline CDR1 and CDR2 sequences are SGHNT and YYREEE (reference sequence). CDR3 protein: CASSSNGGASEKLFF. CDR3 sequence (DNA): TGTGCCAGCAGCTCCAACGGGGGGGCGAGCGAAAAACTGTTTTTT.

This clone has only one observation. V gene TRBV6-5 combines with J gene TRBJ2-3; 8 positions match TRBD2. The length of the CDR3 is 15 residues. CDR1 and CDR2 (germline): MNHEY, SVGAGI. Trimming cost V 2 bases and J 4 bases; bases outside gene matches: 5. In DNA form, the CDR3 reads TGTGCCAGCAGTTACAGGCTAGCGGGCCCAGATACGCAGTATTTT. This encodes CASSYRLAGPDTQYF.

The chain is built from TRBV7-8 and TRBJ2-6, with D possibly TRBD1 on 5 matching bases. Germline-derived CDR1 and CDR2 are SGHVS and FQNEAQ. The CDR3 spans 16 residues. Between the trimmed V and J ends, which lost 3 bases and 2 bases, there was a span of 11 bases. The CDR3 DNA sequence: TGTGCCAGCAGCTTCCCCCAGGGTGCTGGGGCCAACGTCCTGACTTTC. Translating gives CASSFPQGAGANVLTF.

V and J are TRBV10-3 and TRBJ2-3, with 12 bases aligning to TRBD2. In germline, CDR1 is ENHRY, CDR2 SYGVKD. Trimming took 10 bases from V and 4 from J; bases not matched to a gene: 6. The CDR3 covers 14 residues. CDR3 DNA sequence: TGTGCCAGCTCACTAGCGGGGGGCGCAGATACGCAGTATTTT. Translation: CASSLAGGADTQYF.

This sequence joins TRBV4-3 and TRBJ1-2; 8 bases match TRBD1. CDR3 length: 17 amino acids. The germline V gene has CDR1 LGHNA and CDR2 YSLEER. The V gene end was trimmed by 3 bases and the J gene end by 6 bases; junction bases not matched to a gene: 15. CDR3 sequence (DNA): TGCGCCAGCAGCCACATCAGGCAGGTAACAGGGGGGAATGGCTACACCTTC. Its protein product is CASSHIRQVTGGNGYTF.

The chain couples TRBV6-5 to TRBJ2-3, with TRBD1 as a possible D gene (5 bases). This CDR3 has 14 residues. Trimming took off 8 bases at V and 6 bases at J, with 18 bases between the two ends. Germline CDR1 is MNHEY and CDR2 is SVGAGI. CDR3: CASLSAGFLDTQYF. In DNA, the CDR3 is TGTGCCAGCCTGTCGGCAGGGTTTTTGGATACGCAGTATTTT.

V and J are TRBV6-6 and TRBJ2-1; 10 bases agree with TRBD2. Trimming cost V 7 bases and J 8 bases; bases outside gene matches: 5. CDR1 and CDR2 (germline): MNHNY, SVGAGI (reference sequence). This CDR3 has 13 amino acids. The CDR3 DNA sequence: TGTGCCAGCACCCTAGCGGGAGTTTATGAGCAGTTCTTC. Translation: CASTLAGVYEQFF.

The chain has TRBV11-2 and TRBJ2-5; possibly TRBD2 for D (5 bases). The CDR3 length is 16 residues. V was trimmed by 3 bases and J by 3 bases, leaving 17 bases between them. CDR1 SGHAT and CDR2 FQNNGV come from the germline V gene. Written as DNA, the CDR3 is TGTGCCAGCAGCTTTTGGCCGCGAGCGGTGGAAGAGACCCAGTACTTC. It encodes CASSFWPRAVEETQYF.

This clone was counted a single time. The rearrangement links TRBV5-4 to TRBJ2-1; D perhaps matches TRBD2 (5 bases). The CDR3 has 15 residues. The ends were cut back, 0 bases at V and 5 bases at J, with 12 bases in the middle. Germline V CDR1 and CDR2: SGHNT, YYREEE (reference sequence). The CDR3 protein is CASSLAVGSHNEQFF. The CDR3 coding sequence is TGTGCCAGCAGCTTGGCAGTGGGGAGTCACAATGAGCAGTTCTTC. Together with reference TRBV5-4 and TRBJ2-1, the CDR3 gives the full variable domain: ETGVTQSPTHLIKTRGQQVTLRCSSQSGHNTVSWYQQALGQGPQFIFQYYREEENGRGNFPPRFSGLQFPNYSSELNVNALELDDSALYLCASSLAVGSHNEQFFGPGTRLTVL.

The V gene is TRBV19, the J gene TRBJ2-3; 11 bases map to TRBD2. This CDR3 has 16 residues. CDR1 LNHDA and CDR2 SQIVND come from the germline V gene (reference sequence). J was trimmed by 5 bases and V by 6 bases; bases with no gene match: 10. The CDR3 region has the DNA TGTGCCAGTAGGCAAACGGCTAGCGGGAGGTTAGATACGCAGTATTTT. Translated: CASRQTASGRLDTQYF.

The chain recombines TRBV5-1 with TRBJ2-5; 8 bases are shared with TRBD2. The germline CDR1 and CDR2 sequences are SGHRS and YFSETQ. CDR3 size: 14 residues. J gave up 6 bases and V 4 bases, and 8 bases lay outside the gene matches. The DNA of the CDR3 is TGCGCCAGCAGCCTGAGCGGGAGTGGGAAGACCCAGTACTTC. It translates to CASSLSGSGKTQYF.

This chain connects TRBV7-9 to TRBJ2-5; 9 bases align to TRBD1. Germline CDR1 reads SEHNR; CDR2 reads FQNEAQ (reference sequence). The CDR3 is 17 amino acids. After removal of 4 bases from V and 1 base from J, the junction contained 10 bases not matched to a gene. Here the CDR3 reads CASSSALGTGSQETQYF. CDR3 coding DNA: TGTGCCAGCAGCTCCGCTCTGGGGACAGGGTCCCAAGAGACCCAGTACTTC. The variable domain in full, with the rest retrieved from reference TRBV7-9 and TRBJ2-5, is DTGVSQNPRHKITKRGQNVTFRCDPISEHNRLYWYRQTLGQGPEFLTYFQNEAQLEKSRLLSDRFSAERPKGSFSTLEIQRTEQGDSAMYLCASSSALGTGSQETQYFGPGTRLLVL.

The gene calls are TRBV19 and TRBJ1-4; TRBD1 might be the D (5 bases). In germline, CDR1 is LNHDA, CDR2 SQIVND (reference sequence). Deletions cut 10 bases from V and 5 bases from J, with 17 bases between. This CDR3 is 14 amino acids long. CDR3 sequence reads: CAIISTGGNEKLFF. The CDR3 DNA sequence: TGTGCCATCATTTCAACCGGGGGGAATGAAAAACTGTTTTTT. The full variable domain, with the rest looked up from reference TRBV19 and TRBJ1-4, is DGGITQSPKYLFRKEGQNVTLSCEQNLNHDAMYWYRQDPGQGLRLIYYSQIVNDFQKGDIAEGYSVSREKKESFPLTVTSAQKNPTAFYLCAIISTGGNEKLFFGSGTQLSVL.

The chain joins TRBV27 to TRBJ1-1; no definite D call. V shed 2 bases and J shed 1 base, with 8 bases lying between them. Germline lookup yields CDR1 MNHEY and CDR2 SMNVEV (reference sequence). This CDR3 is built from 14 residues. In DNA, the CDR3 is TGTGCCAGCAGTTTAGCACATTCGAACACTGAAGCTTTCTTT. Its translation is CASSLAHSNTEAFF.

The chain carries TRBV9 and TRBJ2-1; 7 bases fit TRBD2. Germline loops: CDR1 SGDLS, CDR2 YYNGEE. The V and J ends lost 3 bases and 4 bases, in that order; junction bases with no gene match: 7. The CDR3 totals 15 residues. CDR3 in DNA: TGTGCCAGCAGCGCGGGGGGAGGATCTTACAATGAGCAGTTCTTC. Translating gives CASSAGGGSYNEQFF.

The chain recombines TRBV24-1 with TRBJ2-7; 13 bases map to TRBD2. Germline V gives CDR1 KGHDR, CDR2 SFDVKD. Unmatched junction bases numbered 10, after V lost 2 bases and J lost 4 bases. The CDR3 covers 18 residues. In nucleotides, the CDR3 is TGTGCCACCAGTGATTACAATCGGACTAGCGGGAGTCGGTACGAGCAGTACGTC. This gives the protein CATSDYNRTSGSRYEQYV.